Below, 32 T cell receptor beta chains from the same sample are listed, as sequenced in a study of T cell responses to AZD1222 COVID-19 vaccine. Some clones are missing from TCRdb's copy, which holds only in-frame ones; the method was immunoSEQ multiplex PCR. The sample carries approximately 92,000 clones, about 90% recorded once. The sequences come from peripheral blood, collected on day 0 of AZD1222 vaccination. The receptors were gathered from an adult in good health.

In the case of this clone: Just one base apart from a much larger clone, this may be a read error. The CDR3, as DNA: TGTGCCAGCAGTTACGGGAACTATGGCTACACCTTC. Its protein is CASSYGNYGYTF. The rearrangement uses TRBV6-5 and TRBJ1-2; D gene ambiguous. The CDR3 spans 12 residues. With 2 bases removed from V and 2 bases from J, the gap between germline ends came to 3 bases. Germline CDR1 and CDR2: MNHEY and SVGAGI.

In its sample, this clone was seen once. V is TRBV5-1 and J is TRBJ1-1; TRBD1 is a possible D gene (6 bases). Between the trimmed V and J ends, which lost 0 bases and 1 base, there was a span of 7 bases. CDR1 is SGHRS, CDR2 YFSETQ, per germline. This CDR3 has 14 residues. The CDR3 sequence: CASSLARGNTEAFF. The CDR3 region has the DNA TGCGCCAGCAGCTTGGCCAGGGGGAACACTGAAGCTTTCTTT.

The chain combines TRBV6-5 with TRBJ1-3; tentative D call: TRBD1 (5 bases). CDR1 and CDR2 from the germline V gene are MNHEY and SVGAGI. This CDR3 contains 15 residues. Between the trimmed V and J ends, which lost 5 bases and 0 bases, there was a span of 11 bases. The DNA for the CDR3 is TGTGCCAGCAGTCGCGGGACGGCCTCTGGAAACACCATATATTTT. The encoded protein is CASSRGTASGNTIYF.

J is TRBJ1-2 and V is TRBV10-3; D call uncertain. Germline loops: CDR1 ENHRY, CDR2 SYGVKD. The V gene lost 8 bases and the J gene lost 2 bases, with 6 bases spanning the gap. This CDR3 has 11 residues. The CDR3 loop reads CAIPGNYGYTF. DNA of the CDR3: TGTGCCATCCCCGGCAACTATGGCTACACCTTC.

The chain is built from TRBV11-2 and TRBJ2-1; D not certain. This CDR3 spans 11 amino acids. Trimming left V 5 bases short and J 4 bases short, with 3 bases between. Germline assignment: CDR1 SGHAT and CDR2 FQNNGV. Here the CDR3 reads CASSPYNEQFF. CDR3 sequence (DNA): TGTGCCAGCAGCCCTTACAATGAGCAGTTCTTC.

This rearrangement joins TRBV7-2 to TRBJ2-1; 14 bases align to TRBD2. CDR1 SGHTA and CDR2 FQGNSA come from the germline V gene. V shed 1 base and J 15 bases; nucleotides not matched to a gene: 5. The CDR3 sequence is 14 residues long. The CDR3 bases are TGTGCCAGCAGCTTAGTCGGACTAGCGGGGGGCCGGTTCTTC. Amino acid sequence: CASSLVGLAGGRFF. The whole variable domain, filled in from reference TRBV7-2 and TRBJ2-1, reads GAGVSQSPSNKVTEKGKDVELRCDPISGHTALYWYRQSLGQGLEFLIYFQGNSAPDKSGLPSDRFSAERTGGSVSTLTIQRTQQEDSAVYLCASSLVGLAGGRFFGPGTRLTVL.

CDR3 residues: CASSHSERAARLLFF. DNA for the CDR3: TGCGCCAGCAGCCACAGTGAGAGGGCAGCTCGATTGCTGTTTTTT. The chain is built from TRBV5-1 and TRBJ2-2; TRBD2 is a possible D gene (5 bases). V shed 4 bases and J shed 13 bases, with 23 bases lying between them. The CDR3 is 15 amino acids. CDR1 and CDR2 (germline): SGHRS, YFSETQ.

In DNA, the CDR3 is TGTGCCAGTAGTGCCTCCTCGGGTGCAGGTTGGGGAGATACGCAGTATTTT. It is translated as CASSASSGAGWGDTQYF. V and J are TRBV19 and TRBJ2-3; D unclear. The CDR3 length is 17 residues. Trimming pared 5 bases from V and 5 bases from J, leaving 23 bases between. Germline V gives CDR1 LNHDA, CDR2 SQIVND (reference sequence).

The chain carries TRBV19 and TRBJ2-7; D not certain. Between the trimmed V and J ends, which lost 6 bases and 7 bases, there was a span of 13 bases. The germline gives CDR1 LNHDA, CDR2 SQIVND (reference sequence). This CDR3 comprises 12 residues. This CDR3 is CASRENELEQYF. DNA for the CDR3: TGTGCCAGTAGGGAGAATGAATTGGAGCAGTACTTC.

The chain has TRBV3-1 (or the pseudogene TRBV3-2) and TRBJ2-7, with 7 bases that match TRBD1. This CDR3 has 14 amino acids. The germline V gene encodes CDR1 LGHDT and CDR2 YNNKEL (reference sequence). J was trimmed by 2 bases and V by 0 bases; bases with no gene match: 1. The CDR3 region is CASSQERGPYEQYF. The CDR3 DNA follows: TGTGCCAGCAGCCAAGAGAGGGGGCCCTACGAGCAGTACTTC.

The V call is TRBV7-6, the J call TRBJ2-3; TRBD2 aligns across 15 bases. Germline-derived CDR1 and CDR2 are SGHVS and FNYEAQ. J gave up 8 bases and V 5 bases, and 5 bases lay outside the gene matches. This CDR3 spans 15 amino acids. CDR3 loop: CASSRTSGGAVTQYF. The CDR3 DNA follows: TGTGCCAGCAGCAGGACTAGCGGGGGGGCGGTTACGCAGTATTTT. Complete variable domain (other parts from reference TRBV7-6 and TRBJ2-3): GAGVSQSPRYKVTKRGQDVALRCDPISGHVSLYWYRQALGQGPEFLTYFNYEAQQDKSGLPNDRFSAERPEGSISTLTIQRTEQRDSAMYRCASSRTSGGAVTQYFGPGTRLTVL.

V gene TRBV5-1 combines with J gene TRBJ2-1, with 10 bases lining up with TRBD2. J was trimmed by 9 bases and V by 0 bases; bases with no gene match: 6. CDR1 SGHRS and CDR2 YFSETQ come from the germline V gene. The CDR3 loop spans 15 amino acids. This CDR3 reads CASSLAAGGPIEQFF. The CDR3, as DNA: TGCGCCAGCAGCTTGGCAGCGGGGGGGCCCATTGAGCAGTTCTTC.

This chain joins TRBV3-1 (or the pseudogene TRBV3-2) and TRBJ2-2, with D possibly called TRBD1 or TRBD2 (5 bases each). The CDR3 spans 17 residues. Per the germline V gene, CDR1 is LGHDT and CDR2 is YNNKEL (reference sequence). Deletions cut 0 bases from V and 6 bases from J, with 17 bases between. CDR3 bases: TGTGCCAGCAGCCAAGACGGGGCGGCCCCAGGACCCGGGGAGCTGTTTTTT. It encodes CASSQDGAAPGPGELFF.

The rearrangement links TRBV3-1 (or the pseudogene TRBV3-2) to TRBJ1-2, with D perhaps matching TRBD1 (5 bases). Trimming removed 1 base from V and 7 bases from J, with 13 bases in between. Looked up from germline, CDR1 is LGHDT and CDR2 is YNNKEL (reference sequence). The CDR3 extends over 14 amino acids. The CDR3 sequence is CASSQVGFGGGYTF. The CDR3 nucleotides are TGTGCCAGCAGCCAAGTAGGCTTTGGGGGTGGCTACACCTTC.

This clone has just a few counts. The chain employs TRBV11-1 and TRBJ1-5; possibly TRBD1 for D (5 bases). The CDR3 spans 13 residues. Germline V CDR1 and CDR2: SGHAT, FQDESV (reference sequence). V was shortened by 3 bases and J by 4 bases, with 7 bases between the two germline ends. The chain's CDR3 is CASSFNRNQPQHF. The CDR3 region has the DNA TGTGCCAGCAGCTTCAACAGGAATCAGCCCCAGCATTTT. Combining the CDR3 with reference TRBV11-1 and TRBJ1-5 gives the whole variable domain EAEVAQSPRYKITEKSQAVAFWCDPISGHATLYWYRQILGQGPELLVQFQDESVVDDSQLPKDRFSAERLKGVDSTLKIQPAELGDSAMYLCASSFNRNQPQHFGDGTRLSIL.

This chain uses TRBV30 with TRBJ1-5; 8 bases are shared with TRBD1. This CDR3 region has 18 residues. Germline CDR1 GTSNPN, CDR2 SVGIG (reference sequence). J was trimmed by 2 bases and V by 3 bases; bases with no gene match: 15. The CDR3 spells CAWSPIRQGINRNQPQHF. Written as DNA, the CDR3 is TGTGCCTGGAGCCCGATTCGACAGGGGATAAATCGCAATCAGCCCCAGCATTTT.

The V call is TRBV30, the J call TRBJ2-1, with 8 bases aligning to TRBD2. From germline, CDR1 is GTSNPN and CDR2 SVGIG (reference sequence). With 3 bases clipped from V and 6 bases from J, the junction kept 19 bases outside the gene matches. This CDR3 is 18 amino acids long. CDR3 nucleotides: TGTGCCTGGAGATCCGGGACTAGGGGGGCGTCGTCGGTCAATGAGCAGTTCTTC. It encodes CAWRSGTRGASSVNEQFF.

This clone was observed once. Other DNA sequences from this sample encode an identical CDR3 as well. V is TRBV3-1 (or the pseudogene TRBV3-2) and J is TRBJ2-7; 8 bases fit TRBD2. The length of the CDR3 is 15 residues. CDR1 and CDR2 (germline): LGHDT, YNNKEL (reference sequence). The trim removed 1 base at V and 2 bases at J, leaving 4 bases unmatched. CDR3 coding DNA: TGTGCCAGCAGCCAAGCGGGAGGGGCCCCCTACGAGCAGTACTTC. It is translated as CASSQAGGAPYEQYF.

The chain joins TRBV7-3 to TRBJ2-1; either TRBD1 or TRBD2 may fit D (6 bases each). The CDR3 runs to 17 residues. Germline values: CDR1 SGHTA, CDR2 FQGTGA. Trimming left V 1 base short and J 5 bases short, with 18 bases between. The CDR3 here is CASSLIFGLEGDNEQFF. The CDR3 DNA reads TGTGCCAGCAGCTTAATATTTGGGTTGGAGGGGGACAATGAGCAGTTCTTC.

This chain joins TRBV12-3 or TRBV12-4 and TRBJ2-1; TRBD2 aligns across 10 bases. The J segment lost 9 bases and the V segment lost 7 bases, leaving 3 bases of the junction unmatched. This CDR3 is built from 12 residues. CDR3 in DNA: TGTGCCAGCACTGTAGCGGGAGGTGAGCAGTTCTTC. Translating it yields CASTVAGGEQFF.

J is TRBJ2-5 and V is TRBV30, with D perhaps matching TRBD1 (5 bases). This CDR3 contains 13 residues. CDR1 and CDR2 from the germline V gene are GTSNPN and SVGIG (reference sequence). V gave up 4 bases and J gave up 4 bases, with 13 bases separating them. The CDR3 DNA reads as TGTGCCTGGATTCGAAAAGGGGTAGAGACCCAGTACTTC. It translates to CAWIRKGVETQYF.

The V call is TRBV14, the J call TRBJ2-2, with D hard to call. The V end was cut by 5 bases, the J end by 2 bases, with 3 bases between. This CDR3 has 12 residues. From germline, CDR1 is SGHDN and CDR2 FVKESK. As DNA, the CDR3 is TGTGCCAGCAGCATCAACACCGGGGAGCTGTTTTTT. Translated: CASSINTGELFF.

A word on this clone: An end of the junction does not agree with germline; a read error may underlie this. The genes are TRBV7-7 and TRBJ2-6; D may be TRBD1 or TRBD2 (5 bases each). In germline, CDR1 is SSHAT, CDR2 FNYEAQ (reference sequence). This CDR3 contains 14 residues. For the CDR3, the DNA is TGTGCTAGCAGCTCGGGGCATGGGGCCAACGTCCTGACTTTC. Residues: CASSSGHGANVLTF.

This chain connects TRBV18 to TRBJ2-2; D unclear. Trimming removed 2 bases from V and 5 bases from J, with 6 bases in between. The CDR3 is 13 amino acids. Germline lookup yields CDR1 KGHSH and CDR2 LQKENI. The CDR3 loop is CASSPAATGELFF. In nucleotides, the CDR3 is TGTGCCAGCTCACCAGCGGCAACCGGGGAGCTGTTTTTT. The full variable domain, in which reference TRBV18 and TRBJ2-2 provide the parts outside the CDR3, is NAGVMQNPRHLVRRRGQEARLRCSPMKGHSHVYWYRQLPEEGLKFMVYLQKENIIDESGMPKERFSAEFPKEGPSILRIQQVVRGDSAAYFCASSPAATGELFFGEGSRLTVL.

The gene calls are TRBV27 and TRBJ1-1; tentative D call: TRBD1 (5 bases). The germline gives CDR1 MNHEY, CDR2 SMNVEV (reference sequence). The CDR3 length is 12 residues. The V gene lost 3 bases and the J gene lost 4 bases, with 6 bases spanning the gap. DNA of the CDR3: TGTGCCAGCAGTTTTAGGGGCACTGAAGCTTTCTTT. Its translation: CASSFRGTEAFF.

This chain links TRBV4-1 with TRBJ1-5; no definite D call. The V end lost 4 bases, the J end lost 6 bases, and 13 bases lay between the germline ends. The germline V gene has CDR1 MGHRA and CDR2 YSYEKL. CDR3 length equals 14 residues. The CDR3 is CASSPRAGGQPQHF. CDR3 nucleotides: TGCGCCAGCAGCCCCCGGGCCGGAGGTCAGCCCCAGCATTTT.

The chain joins TRBV9 to TRBJ1-5; D not resolved. Trimming removed 0 bases from V and 4 bases from J, with 8 bases in between. The CDR3 runs to 14 residues. In germline, CDR1 is SGDLS, CDR2 YYNGEE. The CDR3 DNA reads as TGTGCCAGCAGCGTAGGGGGTGGTAATCAGCCCCAGCATTTT. Amino acid sequence: CASSVGGGNQPQHF. The variable domain in full, with the rest retrieved from reference TRBV9 and TRBJ1-5, is DSGVTQTPKHLITATGQRVTLRCSPRSGDLSVYWYQQSLDQGLQFLIQYYNGEERAKGNILERFSAQQFPDLHSELNLSSLELGDSALYFCASSVGGGNQPQHFGDGTRLSIL.

The chain employs TRBV29-1 and TRBJ1-1; 10 bases are shared with TRBD1. J was trimmed by 3 bases and V by 7 bases; bases with no gene match: 5. The germline gives CDR1 SQVTM, CDR2 ANQGSEA. This CDR3 comprises 13 residues. The CDR3 DNA reads as TGCAGCGGTGACAGGGGGCGTGACACTGAAGCTTTCTTT. Protein: CSGDRGRDTEAFF.

This chain links TRBV29-1 with TRBJ2-7, with D perhaps matching TRBD2 (5 bases). The CDR3 totals 16 residues. Germline assignment: CDR1 SQVTM and CDR2 ANQGSEA. V was cut by 4 bases and J by 0 bases, with 19 bases left in between. CDR3 DNA sequence: TGCAGCGTTGTTGGCGACTATAGCGCTTACTCCTACGAGCAGTACTTC. Protein product: CSVVGDYSAYSYEQYF.

V is TRBV20-1 and J is TRBJ2-1, with D perhaps matching TRBD2 (5 bases). The CDR3 has 9 residues. Germline V gene sequence: CDR1 DFQATT, CDR2 SNEGSKA (reference sequence). CDR3 sequence (DNA): TGCAGCGCGGGTGTAGAGCAGTTCTTC. As protein: CSAGVEQFF.

The rearrangement uses TRBV9 and TRBJ2-7; D is ambiguous. V was trimmed by 3 bases and J by 4 bases, leaving 2 bases between them. The CDR3 contains 10 residues. Germline CDR1 reads SGDLS; CDR2 reads YYNGEE. The CDR3 region is CASSGYEQYF. The CDR3 coding sequence is TGTGCCAGCAGCGGATACGAGCAGTACTTC.

This chain joins TRBV6-5 and TRBJ1-2; no clear D gene. The CDR3 has 11 residues. The V gene lost 8 bases and the J gene lost 3 bases, with 7 bases spanning the gap. Per the germline V gene, CDR1 is MNHEY and CDR2 is SVGAGI. CDR3 region: CASERYYGYTF. CDR3 in DNA: TGTGCCAGCGAGAGATACTATGGCTACACCTTC.